This T cell receptor (beta chain) derives from a study of cytomegalovirus exposure and HLA in healthy donors. Whole-study results and caveats: Per published accounts, TCR beta sequences correctly predicted the HLA-A and HLA-B alleles of most subjects. Through in vitro validation, three CMV-associated chains were shown to be specific for CMV antigens.

The PCR was carried out with 60 Vbeta primers and 13 Jbeta primers. Assay used: immunoSEQ multiplex PCR; TCRdb lists only in-frame clones, some missing. The sample comprises 150,000 to 200,000 clones, 65% to 85% of which are singletons, and roughly 6% rests with the top ten. With respect to this clone: Its antigen is undetermined.

There are 16 residues in the CDR3. The germline V and J ends were trimmed by 4 bases and 2 bases, with 16 bases remaining between them. Germline V gene lookup returns CDR1 SGDLS and CDR2 YYNGEE. The clonotype was recovered from a woman aged 25-40 years in good health and CMV-seropositive. Sequenced input: PBMCs. V and J are TRBV9 and TRBJ1-3, with D perhaps TRBD1 (5 bases). CDR3 coding DNA: TGTGCCAGCAGCCAATTCTCCCAAGGGGCTGGAAACACCATATATTTT. As protein: CASSQFSQGAGNTIYF.